A single sample gave rise to the 7 T cell receptor beta chains below, sequenced in a study of monozygotic twins with inflammatory bowel disease. TCRdb reanalyzed the 5' RACE reads, giving one entry per CDR3 protein sequence and no DNA. Its clone listing holds 400,000 to 500,000 distinct CDR3 sequences. Sequencing input: blood. The source is a human donor with ulcerative colitis or Crohn's disease, or a healthy co-twin of an affected twin (not recorded which).

This chain links TRBV28 with TRBJ2-3; TCRdb names TRBD2, which stays unverified in the absence of DNA. The CDR3 loop spans 16 amino acids. Germline V gene sequence: CDR1 MDHEN, CDR2 SYDVKM. The CDR3: CASSLGLAGLEDTQYF. The complete variable domain, with remaining parts taken from reference TRBV28 and TRBJ2-3, reads DVKVTQSSRYLVKRTGEKVFLECVQDMDHENMFWYRQDPGLGLRLIYFSYDVKMKEKGDIPEGYSVSREKKERFSLILESASTNQTSMYLCASSLGLAGLEDTQYFGPGTRLTVL.

The rearrangement uses TRBV7-6 and TRBJ2-2; TCRdb indicates TRBD2, and absent DNA this call remains unverified. CDR1 is SGHVS, CDR2 FNYEAQ, per germline. This CDR3 has 19 residues. CDR3 residues: CASSGIAAQGDYNTGELFF.

The chain couples TRBV6-6 to TRBJ2-1; TCRdb's D call of TRBD1 is untestable without DNA. This CDR3 region has 11 residues. Germline CDR1 MNHNY, CDR2 SVGAGI (reference sequence). CDR3 amino acids: CASSKGDRQFF.

The chain recombines TRBV20-1 with TRBJ2-5; TCRdb designates TRBD1, a call that cannot be tested without DNA. This CDR3 has 16 amino acids. The germline V gene encodes CDR1 DFQATT and CDR2 SNEGSKA (reference sequence). The CDR3 spells CSARDREGGVRETQYF.

The chain links TRBV20-1 to TRBJ1-1. This CDR3 contains 14 residues. Germline V CDR1 and CDR2: DFQATT, SNEGSKA (reference sequence). CDR3 amino acids: CSARGGSVNTEAFF.

The rearrangement joins TRBV11-2 to TRBJ1-1. CDR3 length: 14 amino acids. Germline V gives CDR1 SGHAT, CDR2 FQNNGV. CDR3: CASSLLSGNTEAFF.

This chain uses TRBV9 with TRBJ2-1; there is no DNA to check the TCRdb D call of TRBD2. Per germline, CDR1 SGDLS and CDR2 YYNGEE. The CDR3 extends over 14 amino acids. The CDR3 reads CASSKGLVYNEQFF.